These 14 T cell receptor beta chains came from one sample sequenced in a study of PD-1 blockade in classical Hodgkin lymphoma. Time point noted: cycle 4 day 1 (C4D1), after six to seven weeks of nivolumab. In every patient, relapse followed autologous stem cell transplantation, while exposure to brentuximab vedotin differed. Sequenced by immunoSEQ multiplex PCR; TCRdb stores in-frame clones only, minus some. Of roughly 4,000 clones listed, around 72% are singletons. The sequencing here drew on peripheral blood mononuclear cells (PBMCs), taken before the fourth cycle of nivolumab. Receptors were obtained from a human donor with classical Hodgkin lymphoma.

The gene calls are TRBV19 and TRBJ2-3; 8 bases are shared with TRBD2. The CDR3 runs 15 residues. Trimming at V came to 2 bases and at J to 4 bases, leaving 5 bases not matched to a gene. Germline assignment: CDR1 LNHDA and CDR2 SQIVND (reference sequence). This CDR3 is CASSIRSGSPDTQYF. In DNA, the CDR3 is TGTGCCAGTAGTATAAGGAGCGGGAGCCCAGATACGCAGTATTTT.

Here the CDR3 reads CASSLTTTDTQYF. For the CDR3, the DNA is TGTGCCAGCAGCCTTACCACCACAGATACGCAGTATTTT. The rearrangement uses TRBV4-2 and TRBJ2-3; D uncertain. Between the trimmed V and J ends, which lost 4 bases and 2 bases, there was a span of 7 bases. The CDR3 runs 13 residues. The V gene's germline CDR1 is LGHNA and CDR2 YNFKEQ.

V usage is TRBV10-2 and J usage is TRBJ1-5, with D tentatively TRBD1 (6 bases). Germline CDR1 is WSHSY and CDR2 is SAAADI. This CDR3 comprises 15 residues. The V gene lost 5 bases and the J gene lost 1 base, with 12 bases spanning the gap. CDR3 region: CASSIQGLSNQPQHF. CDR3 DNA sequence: TGCGCCAGCAGTATACAGGGCTTAAGCAATCAGCCCCAGCATTTT.

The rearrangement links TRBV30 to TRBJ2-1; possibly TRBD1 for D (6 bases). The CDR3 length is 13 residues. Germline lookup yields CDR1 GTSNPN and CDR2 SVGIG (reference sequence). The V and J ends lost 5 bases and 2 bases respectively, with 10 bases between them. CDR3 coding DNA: TGTGCCTGGGGGGGCTTTACCTACAATGAGCAGTTCTTC. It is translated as CAWGGFTYNEQFF.

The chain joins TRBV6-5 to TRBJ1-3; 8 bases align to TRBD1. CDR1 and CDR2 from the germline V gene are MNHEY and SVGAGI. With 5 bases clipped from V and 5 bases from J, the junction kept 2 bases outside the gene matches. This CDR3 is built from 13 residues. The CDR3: CASSGQGRNTIYF. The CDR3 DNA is TGTGCCAGCAGTGGACAGGGACGAAACACCATATATTTT.

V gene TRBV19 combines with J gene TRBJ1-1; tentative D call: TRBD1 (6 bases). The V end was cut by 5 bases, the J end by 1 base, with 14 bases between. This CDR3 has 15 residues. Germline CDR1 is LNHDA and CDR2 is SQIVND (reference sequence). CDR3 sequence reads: CASSGFRGSNTEAFF. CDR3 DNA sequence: TGTGCCAGTAGTGGATTCAGGGGATCGAACACTGAAGCTTTCTTT.

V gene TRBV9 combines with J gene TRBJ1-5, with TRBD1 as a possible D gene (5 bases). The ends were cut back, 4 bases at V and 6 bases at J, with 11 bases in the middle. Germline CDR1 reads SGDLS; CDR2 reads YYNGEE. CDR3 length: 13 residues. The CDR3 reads CASSRGVTQPQHF. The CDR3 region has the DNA TGTGCCAGCAGCCGGGGGGTAACTCAGCCCCAGCATTTT.

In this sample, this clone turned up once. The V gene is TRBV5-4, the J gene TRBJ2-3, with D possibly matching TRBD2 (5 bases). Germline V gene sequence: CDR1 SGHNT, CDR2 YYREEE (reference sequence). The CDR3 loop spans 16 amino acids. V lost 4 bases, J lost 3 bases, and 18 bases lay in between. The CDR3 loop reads CASSRVSGDSTDTQYF. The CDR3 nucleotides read TGTGCCAGCAGCCGAGTATCCGGGGATTCTACAGATACGCAGTATTTT.

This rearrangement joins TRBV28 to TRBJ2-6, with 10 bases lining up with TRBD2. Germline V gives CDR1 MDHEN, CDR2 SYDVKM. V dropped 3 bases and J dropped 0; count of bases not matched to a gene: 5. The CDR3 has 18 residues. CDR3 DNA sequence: TGTGCCAGCAGTTTGGGTAGCGGGGGGCTCTCTGGGGCCAACGTCCTGACTTTC. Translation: CASSLGSGGLSGANVLTF.

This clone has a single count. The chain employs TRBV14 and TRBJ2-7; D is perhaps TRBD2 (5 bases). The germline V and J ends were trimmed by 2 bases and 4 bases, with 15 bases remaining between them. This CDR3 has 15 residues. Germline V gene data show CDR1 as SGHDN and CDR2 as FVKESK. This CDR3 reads CASSQRSSSWYEQYF. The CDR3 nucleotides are TGTGCCAGCAGCCAAAGAAGTTCTAGCTGGTACGAGCAGTACTTC.

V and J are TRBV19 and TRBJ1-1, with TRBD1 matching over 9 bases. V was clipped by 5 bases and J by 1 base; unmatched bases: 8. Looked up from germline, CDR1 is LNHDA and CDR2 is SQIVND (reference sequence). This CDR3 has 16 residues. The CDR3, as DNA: TGTGCCAGTAGTTCCGGGACAGGGTCCCCGAACACTGAAGCTTTCTTT. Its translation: CASSSGTGSPNTEAFF.

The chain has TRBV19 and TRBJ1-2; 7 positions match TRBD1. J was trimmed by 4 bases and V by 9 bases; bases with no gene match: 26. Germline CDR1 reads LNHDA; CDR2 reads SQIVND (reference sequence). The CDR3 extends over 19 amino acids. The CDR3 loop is CASYPLFRDSHTLLYGYTF. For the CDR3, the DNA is TGTGCCAGCTACCCCCTTTTCCGGGACAGCCACACTCTCCTCTATGGCTACACCTTC.

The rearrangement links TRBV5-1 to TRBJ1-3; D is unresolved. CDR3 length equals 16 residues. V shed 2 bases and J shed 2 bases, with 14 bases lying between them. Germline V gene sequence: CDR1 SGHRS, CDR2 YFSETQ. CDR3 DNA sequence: TGCGCCAGCAGCTTTCAACCGGGAGAAACTGGAAACACCATATATTTT. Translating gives CASSFQPGETGNTIYF.

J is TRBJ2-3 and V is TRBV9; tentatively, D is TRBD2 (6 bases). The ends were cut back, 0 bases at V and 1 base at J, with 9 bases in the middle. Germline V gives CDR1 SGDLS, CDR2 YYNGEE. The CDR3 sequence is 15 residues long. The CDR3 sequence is CASSVVPSGTDTQYF. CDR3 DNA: TGTGCCAGCAGCGTAGTCCCTAGCGGCACAGATACGCAGTATTTT.